This T cell receptor (beta chain) was recorded in a study of cytomegalovirus exposure and HLA in healthy donors. Overall study: A previous analysis identified approximately 120 million unique TCR beta sequences derived from around 180 million T cells. Findings and limits, study-wide: Generally TCR sequences proved uncommon, though certain public TCRs appeared in numerous donors.

The PCR had 60 Vbeta and 13 Jbeta primers. TCRdb keeps only in-frame clones here, not all; method: immunoSEQ multiplex PCR. The sample records around 140,000 clones, 70% to 85% being singletons. Per the germline V gene, CDR1 is MDHEN and CDR2 is SYDVKM. CDR3 length: 15 amino acids. The V gene lost 8 bases and the J gene lost 2 bases, with 18 bases spanning the gap. The donors comprised healthy bone marrow donors. The donors, nominally healthy at sampling, likely had unrecorded immune exposures. To note about this clone: Its antigen remains unidentified.

The clonotype comes from a man aged 25-45 years in good health and CMV-seropositive. Sequencing used PBMCs. V gene TRBV28 combines with J gene TRBJ1-1, with D tentatively TRBD1 (6 bases). CDR3 bases: TGTGCCAGCCAAGGACAGTTGTCTACTAACACTGAAGCTTTCTTT. This encodes CASQGQLSTNTEAFF.